The source of this T cell receptor (beta chain) is a study of shared clonotypes between healthy human individuals. Regarding the study as a whole: Memory subsets had estimated richness that was generally smaller than that of naive subsets.

The method was immunoSEQ multiplex PCR; TCRdb's version includes in-frame clones alone and lacks a portion of them. Of around 2.5 million clones in the sample, over 85% were seen once. A remark on this clone: Its antigen is not identified.

Germline CDR1 MDHEN, CDR2 SYDVKM. The ends were cut back, 5 bases at V and 8 bases at J, with 12 bases in the middle. The CDR3 runs to 13 residues. The V call is TRBV28, the J call TRBJ1-4; the D is unclear. The clonotype originates from a young man in good health. Some clones in this sample may be carry-over from other donors' samples. The sample taken for sequencing was naive CD4+ T cells from PBMCs. As for subset: CD45RA+ positively selected. The CDR3, as DNA: TGTGCCAGCAGTCCCTTTTTGGAGGAAAAACTGTTTTTT. Its translation: CASSPFLEEKLFF.